This is a list of T cell receptor beta chains from one sample in a study of T cell repertoires in ileal Crohn's disease. Repertoires were generated with immunoSEQ multiplex PCR, while TCRdb's copy carries only in-frame clones and drops some. This repertoire shows some 17,000 clones, just over 70% found once; its top ten account for about 5.3%. The source material was ileal tissue. Receptor source: an adult with Crohn's disease. CDR3s include the opening cysteine and the closing phenylalanine or tryptophan. D genes are given only for firm matches. Only some rows state a clone size, as once, few, many or a class for expanded clones.

cdr3_length d_call j_call clone_size v_call cdr3_nt cdr3_aa
15 . TRBJ2-1 . TRBV18 TGTGCCAGCTCACCCGATAAAGCGACCTACAATGAGCAGTTCTTC CASSPDKATYNEQFF
13 . TRBJ2-2 . TRBV28 TGTGCCAGCAGGCGAGGGGGAACCGGGGAGCTGTTTTTT CASRRGGTGELFF
14 . TRBJ2-3 once TRBV11-3 TGTGCCAGCAGCTTGGGAGCTAGCACAGATACGCAGTATTTT CASSLGASTDTQYF
16 TRBD1 TRBJ1-2 . TRBV10-2 TGCGCCAGCAGCGGGATACAGGGGGGGGTAAACTATGGCTACACCTTC CASSGIQGGVNYGYTF
15 . TRBJ1-1 . TRBV27 TGTGCCAGCAGTTTGGGGGAGGCCTGGTCCACTGAAGCTTTCTTT CASSLGEAWSTEAFF
16 . TRBJ1-4 . TRBV4-1 TGCGCCAGCAGCCAAGTCCCCCCAGAATTTAATGAAAAACTGTTTTTT CASSQVPPEFNEKLFF
15 TRBD2 TRBJ2-7 . TRBV10-1 TGCGCCAGCAGTGAGACGGCTAGCGGACCCTACGAGCAGTACTTC CASSETASGPYEQYF
15 . TRBJ1-2 . TRBV19 TGTGCCAGTAGTATCCGGGGGAACCGCGTCGCTGGCTACACCTTC CASSIRGNRVAGYTF
14 TRBD2 TRBJ2-7 . TRBV7-9 TGTGCCAGCAGCTTAGGGACGCTAGCGGGTGAGCAGTACTTC CASSLGTLAGEQYF
16 . TRBJ1-1 once TRBV19 TGTGCCAGTAGTACATCAGGGGCGGTAACTGACACTGAAGCTTTCTTT CASSTSGAVTDTEAFF
14 TRBD1 TRBJ1-1 few TRBV10-3 TGTGCCATCAGTCCACAACAGGGGTACACTGAAGCTTTCTTT CAISPQQGYTEAFF
12 . TRBJ1-1 . TRBV7-2 TGTGCCAGCAGCTCCTTAGACAGGCGGGCTTTCTTT CASSSLDRRAFF
13 . TRBJ2-7 . TRBV7-3 TGTGCCAGCAGCTCCTCGCCCCTAGACGAGCAGTACTTC CASSSSPLDEQYF
16 . TRBJ1-1 . TRBV11-2 TGTGCCAGCAGCTTGAAGGGGACACTCCTTGACGCTGAAGCTTTCTTT CASSLKGTLLDAEAFF
12 . TRBJ1-2 . TRBV30 TGTGCCTGGAGTGTAGGTCGGGGTGGCTACACCTTC CAWSVGRGGYTF
16 . TRBJ1-3 . TRBV11-3 TGTGCCAGCAGCTTCCGACAGGTATCCACTGGAAACACCATATATTTT CASSFRQVSTGNTIYF
13 . TRBJ2-7 . TRBV6-5 TGTGCCAGCAGTCCCAAGGGGACCTACGAGCAGTACTTC CASSPKGTYEQYF
16 TRBD2 TRBJ2-2 . TRBV27 TGTGCCAGCCGCCTTAGCGGGAGCTCAAGGACCGGGGAGCTGTTTTTT CASRLSGSSRTGELFF
14 TRBD1 TRBJ1-2 few TRBV5-1 TGCGCCAGCAGATCCCCCCAGACAGGGGATGGCTACACCTTC CASRSPQTGDGYTF
12 . TRBJ2-7 . TRBV29-1 TGCAGCGTTGTCGGGTACCCCTACGAGCAGTACTTC CSVVGYPYEQYF
13 . TRBJ1-6 . TRBV30 TGTGCCTGGAGGGCAGGGTACAATTCACCCCTCCACTTT CAWRAGYNSPLHF
16 . TRBJ1-5 . TRBV19 TGTGCCAGTAGTATTTGGCCTTCCAATAGCAATCAGCCCCAGCATTTT CASSIWPSNSNQPQHF
17 . TRBJ1-6 . TRBV7-2 TGTGCCAGCAGCTTACGGACACCGAAAGGGGATAATTCACCCCTCCACTTT CASSLRTPKGDNSPLHF
13 . TRBJ1-2 few TRBV6-6 TGTGCCAGCAGTCCAGGGGTTTTAGGAGGCTACACCTTC CASSPGVLGGYTF
16 TRBD1 TRBJ2-7 . TRBV5-1 TGCGCCAGCAGCCTGGAACTGGACAGGGCAATCTACGAGCAGTACTTC CASSLELDRAIYEQYF
16 . TRBJ2-7 . TRBV21-1 TGTGCCAGCAGCCGACTGCCCCGGGACAGGGTCAACGAGCAGTACTTC CASSRLPRDRVNEQYF
13 . TRBJ1-2 . TRBV27 TGTGCCAGCAGTCTGGGCCTTAACTATGGCTACACCTTC CASSLGLNYGYTF
17 TRBD2 TRBJ2-1 . TRBV9 TGTGCCAGCCCTATCGCTAGCGGGAGGCCGCCCTACAATGAGCAGTTCTTC CASPIASGRPPYNEQFF
15 TRBD2 TRBJ2-7 few TRBV7-9 TGTGCCAGCAGCTCTGGAGGGACTAGCTTGGGGGAGCAGTACTTC CASSSGGTSLGEQYF
15 TRBD1 TRBJ1-2 . TRBV29-1 TGCAGCGTTCCACAGGGGACAGGGGGAGTCTATGGCTACACCTTC CSVPQGTGGVYGYTF
12 . TRBJ1-2 . TRBV2 TGTGCCAGCAGTGACAATATAGCAGGCTACACCTTC CASSDNIAGYTF
14 . TRBJ2-3 . TRBV5-1 TGCGCCAGCACCCCGGGACACGCCACAGATACGCAGTATTTT CASTPGHATDTQYF
16 . TRBJ2-1 . TRBV6-5 TGTGCCAGCAGTTACTCGCCACCAGGGGTAGGCAATGAGCAGTTCTTC CASSYSPPGVGNEQFF
11 . TRBJ2-1 . TRBV7-2 TGTGCCAGCAGCTTAGCTCGTGAGCAGTTCTTC CASSLAREQFF
14 . TRBJ2-7 . TRBV7-2 TGTGCCAGCAGCTTCTCGCGACTCACCTACGAGCAGTACTTC CASSFSRLTYEQYF
15 . TRBJ2-6 . TRBV5-1 TGCGCCAGCAGCTTGGAAGGGGGTGGGGCCAACGTCCTGACTTTC CASSLEGGGANVLTF
14 TRBD1 TRBJ1-3 few TRBV27 TGTGCCAGCAGTTCGGGGACAGGGCGAAACACCATATATTTT CASSSGTGRNTIYF
12 TRBD1 TRBJ2-1 . TRBV30 TGTGCCTGGGGAAGCCTACAGGGGGCAAGGTTCTTC CAWGSLQGARFF
12 TRBD1 TRBJ2-3 . TRBV30 TGTGCCTGGTTTAGGGGGCCCTCCACGCAGTATTTT CAWFRGPSTQYF
14 TRBD1 TRBJ1-1 . TRBV18 TGTGCCAGCTCATGGGACAGGGCGAACACTGAAGCTTTCTTT CASSWDRANTEAFF
16 TRBD2 TRBJ2-2 . TRBV4-1 TGCGCCAGCAGCCAGTATAGCGGGAACCGACAAGGGGAGCTGTTTTTT CASSQYSGNRQGELFF
15 TRBD2 TRBJ2-3 . TRBV5-1 TGCGCCAGCAGCTTTAGCGGGAGGGCCACAGATACGCAGTATTTT CASSFSGRATDTQYF
15 TRBD1 TRBJ1-1 once TRBV27 TGTGCCAGCAACCGCCGGGACAGGGGAGTCGCTGAAGCTTTCTTT CASNRRDRGVAEAFF
12 TRBD2 TRBJ2-1 . TRBV2 TGTGCCAGCAGCGGGAGGGCCTCTGAGCAGTTCTTC CASSGRASEQFF
14 TRBD1 TRBJ1-5 . TRBV19 TGTGCCAGTAGTACGGACAGGGTTACTCAGCCCCAGCATTTT CASSTDRVTQPQHF
11 . TRBJ1-2 . TRBV30 TGTGCCTGGACCCAAGGGGATGGCTACACCTTC CAWTQGDGYTF
16 . TRBJ2-2 . TRBV9 TGTGCCAGCAGCGTAGGGGGGCAGGCAGACACCGGGGAGCTGTTTTTT CASSVGGQADTGELFF
15 TRBD2 TRBJ2-3 . TRBV12-5 TGTGCTAGTGGTTTGGGACTAGCGGGCACAGATACGCAGTATTTT CASGLGLAGTDTQYF